The rows below give T cell receptor beta chains drawn from one sample of a study of cytomegalovirus exposure and HLA in healthy donors. The data were produced by immunoSEQ multiplex PCR, yet TCRdb's version contains in-frame clones alone and is incomplete. This sample's clone table lists 25,000 to 35,000 clones. The sequencing sample was made of PBMCs. All receptors derive from a woman in her thirties or forties in good health and CMV-seropositive. Both conserved end residues are part of each CDR3. A D gene is named only where the DNA matches it firmly.

V gene	J gene	D gene	CDR3 DNA	CDR3 protein
TRBV5-4	TRBJ2-5	TRBD2	TGTGCCAGCAGCTTGATCGGGATAGCGGGTAAACAAGAGACCCAGTACTTC	CASSLIGIAGKQETQYF
TRBV2	TRBJ2-5	TRBD1	TGTGCCAGCAGGGAACAGGGGCAAGAGACCCAGTACTTC	CASREQGQETQYF
TRBV5-8	TRBJ1-3	TRBD1	TGTGCCAGCAGCCGACAGGGCCCCTCTGGAAACACCATATATTTT	CASSRQGPSGNTIYF
TRBV11-3	TRBJ2-3	TRBD1	TGTGCCAGCAGCCCCCGACAGGGTGCGACAGATACGCAGTATTTT	CASSPRQGATDTQYF
TRBV6-5	TRBJ2-2	-	TGTGCCAGCAGTTACTCGAGGAGCACCGGGGAGCTGTTTTTT	CASSYSRSTGELFF
TRBV7-9	TRBJ2-7	-	TGTGCCAGCAGCTTAGGGGGGCCTGGGGACGAGCAGTACTTC	CASSLGGPGDEQYF
TRBV6-5	TRBJ2-7	-	TGTGCCAGCAGTTACCGTGGGGTGATTGGGAGCGAGCAGTACTTC	CASSYRGVIGSEQYF
TRBV11-2	TRBJ2-2	TRBD1	TGTGCCAGCAGCTTAGAGGGGACAGGGGATACCGGGGAGCTGTTTTTT	CASSLEGTGDTGELFF
TRBV29-1	TRBJ2-1	-	TGCAGCGCATCCACTCAGCGACCCTACAATGAGCAGTTCTTC	CSASTQRPYNEQFF
TRBV19	TRBJ1-1	-	TGTGCCAGTAGTATACTGAGGGCGGGGCGATTGAACACTGAAGCTTTCTTT	CASSILRAGRLNTEAFF
TRBV19	TRBJ2-2	TRBD2	TGTGCCAGTACCTTTGGAAGCGGGAGAGGCGGGGAGCTGTTTTTT	CASTFGSGRGGELFF
TRBV5-4	TRBJ2-7	TRBD1	TGTGCCAGCAGCCCCGGGACAGGGAGGTCCTACGAGCAGTACTTC	CASSPGTGRSYEQYF
TRBV30	TRBJ1-6	TRBD1	TGTGCCTGGAGCCAGGACAGGGGGCAATCACCCCTCCACTTT	CAWSQDRGQSPLHF